The 13 T cell receptor beta chains presented below share a single source sample, sequenced in a study of identical twins. TCRdb reprocessed the 5' RACE reads via MiXCR and lists one record per CDR3 protein. The top ten clones hold more than 3.5% of a sample with 200,000 to 250,000 distinct CDR3 sequences, 10% to 15% of them seen once. The sample was also reused in another study, on yellow fever vaccine responses in identical twins.

Sequenced: memory (CD45RO+) T cells sorted from blood. The receptors stem from a woman aged 18 to 35 in good health.

Comment on this clonotype: At one end, the junction sequence differs from germline, possibly due to a read error. This chain uses TRBV4-2 with TRBJ2-5, with D maybe TRBD1 (7 bases). Germline V gene lookup returns CDR1 LGHNA and CDR2 YNFKEQ. The length of the CDR3 is 13 residues. In DNA, the CDR3 is TGTGCCAGCAGCCAAGGAGACAGGGCCTCAGCGGGTTTT. It encodes CASSQGDRASAGF.

The chain combines TRBV7-2 with TRBJ2-3; D not certain. V was shortened by 1 base and J by 3 bases, with 11 bases between the two germline ends. The CDR3 runs to 15 residues. The germline V gene encodes CDR1 SGHTA and CDR2 FQGNSA. CDR3 sequence: CASSLGLVRTDTQYF. As DNA, the CDR3 is TGTGCCAGCAGCTTAGGGTTAGTTAGAACAGATACGCAGTATTTT.

In this sample, this clonotype turned up a few times. The chain employs TRBV5-6 and TRBJ1-1; tentative D call: TRBD1 (6 bases). From germline, CDR1 is SGHDT and CDR2 YYEEEE. This CDR3 contains 18 residues. V lost 2 bases and J lost 1, with 21 bases in between. The CDR3 protein is CASSFPRQGGPSNTEAFF. Here the CDR3 DNA reads TGTGCCAGCAGCTTCCCCCGCCAAGGGGGGCCATCGAACACTGAAGCTTTCTTT.

The rearrangement uses TRBV15 and TRBJ2-1; D may be TRBD2 (5 bases). V was shortened by 0 bases and J by 0 bases, with 21 bases between the two germline ends. Germline V gives CDR1 LNHNV, CDR2 YYDKDF (reference sequence). The CDR3 consists of 20 residues. The CDR3 here is CATSRDQTSSGTSSYNEQFF. The CDR3 DNA reads as TGTGCCACCAGCAGAGATCAGACCTCCAGCGGTACGAGCTCCTACAATGAGCAGTTCTTC.

This chain connects TRBV6-1 to TRBJ2-5; D not resolved. There are 13 residues in the CDR3. Germline lookup yields CDR1 MNHNS and CDR2 SASEGT. The ends were cut back, 4 bases at V and 1 base at J, with 7 bases in the middle. In nucleotides, the CDR3 is TGTGCCAGCAGTGGAGAAGTCCAAGAGACCCAGTACTTC. It translates to CASSGEVQETQYF.

The chain joins TRBV12-3 or TRBV12-4 to TRBJ2-4; 8 bases agree with TRBD1. CDR3 length equals 13 residues. J lost 7 bases, V lost 3 bases, and 2 bases had no gene match. CDR3 amino acids: CASSLGTGNIQYF. For the CDR3, the DNA is TGTGCCAGCAGTTTGGGGACAGGCAACATTCAGTACTTC.

This rearrangement joins TRBV25-1 to TRBJ2-5, with 12 bases aligning to TRBD1. Trimming cost V 6 bases and J 5 bases; bases outside gene matches: 7. The germline V gene encodes CDR1 MGHDK and CDR2 SYGVNS. The CDR3 consists of 15 residues. The CDR3 loop is CASRGRDRGPETQYF. The CDR3 DNA sequence: TGTGCCAGCAGGGGCCGGGACAGGGGGCCGGAGACCCAGTACTTC.

CDR3 DNA sequence: TGTGCCAGCAGCGTATCGGGCCAGGGAACTGGAAACACCATATATTTT. Its translation: CASSVSGQGTGNTIYF. The rearrangement joins TRBV9 to TRBJ1-3; D is possibly TRBD1 (5 bases). The CDR3 is 16 amino acids. V lost 1 base, J lost 2 bases, and 13 bases lay in between. Germline assignment: CDR1 SGDLS and CDR2 YYNGEE.

Only a few counts were recorded for this clonotype. The gene calls are TRBV29-1 and TRBJ1-3, with D uncertain. The CDR3 covers 12 residues. Per the germline V gene, CDR1 is SQVTM and CDR2 is ANQGSEA. V was clipped by 7 bases and J by 1 base, with 8 bases between them. The CDR3 nucleotides are TGCAGCGCCGGGGATTCTGGAAACACCATATATTTT. It translates to CSAGDSGNTIYF.

This clonotype was recorded at least ten times. This chain joins TRBV29-1 and TRBJ2-1; TRBD1 matches 10 bases. With V trimmed by 4 bases and J by 3 bases, 3 bases remained unmatched. Germline CDR1 reads SQVTM; CDR2 reads ANQGSEA. This CDR3 region has 14 residues. Here the CDR3 DNA reads TGCAGCGTTGCGACAGGGGGCGACTACAATGAGCAGTTCTTC. Its translation is CSVATGGDYNEQFF.

This clonotype showed up just a few times. The chain carries TRBV7-8 and TRBJ2-7; no clear D. The length of the CDR3 is 13 residues. Deletions cut 5 bases from V and 7 bases from J, with 15 bases between. Germline CDR1 and CDR2: SGHVS and FQNEAQ. For the CDR3, the DNA is TGTGCCAGCAGCCCAGCCCCTGTTAGAGAGCAGTACTTC. Protein: CASSPAPVREQYF.

V is TRBV28 and J is TRBJ2-7; the D is unclear. V lost 3 bases, J lost 4 bases, and 13 bases lay in between. Germline CDR1 MDHEN, CDR2 SYDVKM. The CDR3 is 14 residues long. The CDR3 DNA follows: TGTGCCAGCAGTTTCAGAAAATCAACTTACGAGCAGTACTTC. Translation gives CASSFRKSTYEQYF.

This clonotype has ten or more counts. The chain is built from TRBV3-1 and TRBJ2-1, with 7 bases identical to TRBD1. CDR3 length: 12 residues. The germline V gene encodes CDR1 LGHDT and CDR2 YNNKEL (reference sequence). The V gene end was trimmed by 4 bases and the J gene end by 6 bases; junction bases not matched to a gene: 0. The CDR3: CASSRDSNEQFF. As DNA, the CDR3 is TGTGCCAGCAGCCGGGACAGCAATGAGCAGTTCTTC.